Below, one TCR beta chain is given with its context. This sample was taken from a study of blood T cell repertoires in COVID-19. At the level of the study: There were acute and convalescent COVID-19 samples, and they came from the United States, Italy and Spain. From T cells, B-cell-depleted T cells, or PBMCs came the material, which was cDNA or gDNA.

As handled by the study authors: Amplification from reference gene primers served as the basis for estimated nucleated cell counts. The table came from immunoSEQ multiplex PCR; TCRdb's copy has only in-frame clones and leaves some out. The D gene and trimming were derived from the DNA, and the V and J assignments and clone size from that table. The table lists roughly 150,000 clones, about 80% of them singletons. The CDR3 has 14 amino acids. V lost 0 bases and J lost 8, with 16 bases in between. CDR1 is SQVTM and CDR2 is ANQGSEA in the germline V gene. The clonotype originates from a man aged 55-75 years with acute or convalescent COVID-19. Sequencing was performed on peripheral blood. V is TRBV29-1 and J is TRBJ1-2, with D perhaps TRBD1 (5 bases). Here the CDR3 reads CSVEDGAGLRGYTF. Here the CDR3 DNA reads TGCAGCGTTGAAGATGGGGCAGGCCTGAGAGGCTACACCTTC.